This entry is about one T cell receptor (beta chain). This clonotype showed up many times. This receptor's antigen is unknown. One base away there is no much larger clone; base qualities are not given. The data belong to a study of T cells in Graves' hyperthyroidism and ophthalmopathy (dated by TCRdb to the late 2010s). Study-wide context: Peripheral blood samples were taken at the time of initial diagnosis, prior to any treatment. To identify distinguishing TCR V-J signatures, a discovery cohort of roughly 100 patients was used, comprising 43 with Graves' ophthalmopathy and some 60 with stable Graves' hyperthyroidism. Following sampling, methimazole starting at 30 mg daily was given to hyperthyroidism patients, and high-dose intravenous methylprednisolone was given to ophthalmopathy patients. The study also compared thyroid tissue and blood T-cell repertoires from a handful of Graves' hyperthyroidism patients. According to the paper, TCR Vbeta CDR3 sequencing was carried out on 135 peripheral blood samples, which came from fewer than 50 ophthalmopathy, 75 or so hyperthyroidism and about 17 progressor patients. Whether ophthalmopathy could be predicted prospectively was tested in an independent validation cohort made up of under 20 hyperthyroidism patients plus 17 patients who later progressed to ophthalmopathy. For training and testing, the approximately 97 patients in the discovery cohort were randomly divided in a 7:3 ratio.

General findings and caveats noted by the study authors: No statistical method was used to fix the sample size in advance, and group allocation was not hidden from the investigators. In cross-validation, a model built on a 13 V-J signature told ophthalmopathy apart from stable hyperthyroidism with 85% to 90% sensitivity and approximately 84% specificity, and in testing the same model reached 80%/75%. Most expanded thyroid clonotypes (frequency above 0.001) were also detected in blood, a finding suggesting that blood repertoires may reflect thyroid immune responses. In validation, progression to ophthalmopathy was predicted by the model with 70.59% sensitivity and roughly 72% specificity, a median of 6.5 months before onset.

Hyperthyroidism patients were newly diagnosed, with disease duration under 2 months, and aged 18 to 65 years. Patients with uncontrolled infections, other autoimmune diseases, pregnancy or lactation were excluded. Diagnoses relied on clinical symptoms, serum thyroxine and TRAb, thyroid ultrasound and orbital computed tomography. For progressor patients, blood was drawn at the first diagnosis of hyperthyroidism, before any ophthalmopathy symptoms had appeared. PBMCs were isolated from around 10 ml of fresh peripheral blood by Ficoll-Paque density gradient centrifugation. Progressor patients were initially diagnosed with Graves' hyperthyroidism and developed ophthalmopathy during follow-up. Total RNA was extracted using Trizol reagent, and RNA quality was assessed on an Agilent 2100 Bioanalyzer. TCR beta CDR3 regions were amplified from RNA transcripts. The first round of RT-PCR for the TCR CDR3 was performed with the HTBI primer set and the Qiagen OneStep RT-PCR kit. A second multiplex PCR round built the libraries, followed by size selection and purification. Sequencing of the libraries was done on an Illumina HiSeq2000 using paired-end 100 bp reads. Processing in the source paper ran as follows. Raw data were processed with SOAPnuke, discarding reads with adapters, uncalled bases, mean Phred below 15, or no exact constant-primer or identifier match. COPE v1.2.5 was used to merge high-quality paired reads, and clonotypes were defined as unique nucleotide sequences. MiTCR v1.1 was used to align the clonotypes against IMGT TRBV, TRBD and TRBJ reference segments. The analysis included only V-J combinations with a frequency above 0.0001, which together covered 99% to 99.2% of the repertoires. A TCS score was defined as the ratio between F50 (clonal expansion) and ExV (chaos), using BLOSUM62-based TCRdist between CDR3 peptides within each V-J. Welch's t-statistics and random forest reduced some 510 V-J features to 10 to 15, which were used in a naive Bayes classifier (R e1071). Using fastp at Q25 and MiXCR, TCRdb reprocessed the public reads and kept productive beta chains. One record per CDR3 amino acid sequence lists the most common genes and DNA. The V and J calls reflect TCRdb's pipeline rather than the authors' work. A total of fewer than 400,000 distinct CDR3 sequences appear in this sample, roughly 14% of them only once. The ten largest account for approximately 30% of the sample.

The TCR sequence derives from a woman younger than 30 with Graves' hyperthyroidism that later progressed to Graves' ophthalmopathy. Sequenced material: blood.

In nucleotide form, the sequence is TGTGCCAGCAGTTTAGGCTGGGGCCGGTCTGGAAACACCATATATTTT. This codes for CASSLGWGRSGNTIYF. The chain is encoded by TRBV28 joined to TRBJ1-3; D gene: possibly TRBD1, on 5 matching bases. Counted from cysteine to phenylalanine, this CDR3 has 16 amino acids. The entry retains the CDR3 DNA only, 48 bases that are in frame from base 1. The V and J ends are trimmed by 2 bases and 1 base, leaving 12 bases between them. Taken from the germline V gene, the CDR1 and CDR2 loops are MDHEN and SYDVKM.